This T cell receptor beta chain was identified during a study of blood T cells in healthy people across ages (dated by TCRdb to about 2015). Regarding the study in general: Template switching captured roughly one uniquely barcoded TCR beta cDNA molecule per two T cells in model experiments. Donors of different ages were randomly distributed across sequencing lanes to avoid experimental bias. The donors were split into four age groups: young (average 16 years), middle-aged (nearly 40), aged (about 56) and long-lived (over 80). Using the same blood draw, the study looked at two additional independent replicas of 1 million unique cDNA reads for two donors, one aged 18 to 30 and the other aged 80 or older. Using deep sequencing normalized with unique cDNA molecular identifiers, the study measured how TCR beta repertoire diversity changes with age.

Overall results and qualifications from the work: A strong correlation was found between observed TCR beta diversity and the percentage of naive T cells measured by flow cytometry. Because the CMV infection status of the donors was unknown, age-related changes in expanded clonotypes may potentially have been confounded. As age increased, observed TCR beta diversity per million T cells dropped in a roughly linear way, and a significant reduction was already evident by age 40. Conclusive comparison of naive and antigen-experienced compartments was prevented by the profiling of bulk unsorted PBMCs. Compared with the aged group, the long-lived group had more naive CD4+ T cells, fewer expanded clones and increased TCR diversity, a pattern suggesting age selection. Estimates of total diversity based on one million sequenced T cells were considered lower bounds and underestimates.

This clonotype was counted between two and nine times. What this receptor recognizes is not known. Base quality data are lacking; no much larger clone is found one base away. The roughly 37 donors, aged about 6 to 95 years, were systemically healthy Caucasian individuals from Russia. Each donor gave around 9.8 milliliters of peripheral blood, collected into EDTA-treated Vacutainer tubes. PBMCs were isolated by Ficoll-Paque density-gradient centrifugation, with at least 6.5 million obtained per sample. Trizol reagent was used to extract total RNA from PBMCs, with at least 5 micrograms per sample. The percentages of naive CD45RAhigh/CD27high T cells were determined by flow cytometry on a PBMC aliquot from every donor. The library came from 5' RACE. For sequencing, an Illumina HiSeq 2500 was employed. A second roughly 6 to 11 cycle PCR used a sample-barcoded 5' primer and a J-beta primer mix. A unique molecular identifier was introduced onto each TCR beta cDNA molecule by a template-switch 5' adaptor carrying 12 random nucleotides. At least 2.5 million CDR3-containing paired-end reads were obtained from each sample. First-strand cDNA synthesis was performed from all RNA using the Mint cDNA synthesis kit, with priming by a TRBC-specific oligonucleotide. Following uracil-DNA glycosylase treatment, a first 18-cycle PCR with universal primers M1SS and BC2_uni_R was performed on all cDNA. As for the authors' bioinformatics: For normalization, 1 million high-quality reads, each with a distinct molecular identifier, were randomly selected from each sample. Instead of being binned into consensus sequences, reads with shared molecular identifiers were discarded. MiTCR, set to a Q25 quality threshold and the strictest error-elimination algorithm, was used for CDR3 identification, clonotype clustering and error correction. A nonparametric unseen species model with Euler transformation was used to estimate lower-bound total TCR beta diversity. TCRdb handled the public reads itself, with Q25 trimming in fastp and clone calling in MiXCR, and kept productive beta chains. Every distinct CDR3 protein forms one entry, paired with its most common genes and DNA. These V and J calls derive from TCRdb rather than the authors' analysis. The sample contains about 1.6 million distinct CDR3 sequences, almost 35% of them found a single time. Of the sample, over 9% is held by the ten largest clones.

The germline V gene yields MNHEY for CDR1 and SVGAGI for CDR2. Ends trimmed: V by 6 bases, J by 0 bases; bases unmatched to a gene: 10. The CDR3 holds 16 amino acids from the cysteine to the phenylalanine. The read is trimmed to its CDR3 DNA, 48 bases read in frame from base 1. The receptor was isolated from a woman aged 25 to 39 in good health. The chain links TRBV6-5 with TRBJ2-7, and TRBD2 aligns with 8 junction nucleotides. The source material was blood. At the DNA level, the sequence is TGTGCCAGCAGCAATCTAGCGGGCCTTTCCTCCTACGAGCAGTACTTC. It translates to CASSNLAGLSSYEQYF.